A single sample gave rise to the 6 T cell receptor beta chains below, sequenced in a study of CD8 T cells in Susac syndrome. RNA totalling roughly 0.5 to 1 ug underwent reverse transcription with random hexamers. TCRdb recomputed calls from the immunoSEQ multiplex PCR reads with MiXCR, one row per CDR3 protein. The sample has under 150,000 distinct CDR3 sequences, roughly 94% seen once. Source material: CD4+ T cells from PBMCs. The receptors shown here come from a human donor with multiple sclerosis.

The J gene is TRBJ1-2, the V gene TRBV20-1; TRBD1 matches 8 bases. V shed 5 bases and J 6 bases; nucleotides not matched to a gene: 2. The CDR3 covers 11 residues. Germline loops: CDR1 DFQATT, CDR2 SNEGSKA (reference sequence). Here the CDR3 DNA reads TGCAGTGCTCCGACAGGGGATGGCTACACCTTC. Translation: CSAPTGDGYTF.

CDR3 region: CASSLDGAANTGELFF. The CDR3 nucleotides are TGTGCCAGCTCACTGGACGGGGCAGCGAACACCGGGGAGCTGTTTTTT. V and J are TRBV18 and TRBJ2-2; TRBD1 or TRBD2 may be the D gene (5 bases each). Looked up from germline, CDR1 is KGHSH and CDR2 is LQKENI. CDR3 length: 16 residues. The V end lost 4 bases, the J end lost 0 bases, and 12 bases lay between the germline ends.

The chain employs TRBV12-2 and TRBJ2-1; TRBD2, the table's D call, was not compared with the DNA. TRBV12-2 is a pseudogene segment. This CDR3 spans 12 amino acids. In nucleotides, the CDR3 is TGTGCAAGTCGCGGATGGGCCTGGGGGCAGTTCTTC. This gives the protein CASRGWAWGQFF.

This sequence joins TRBV5-6 and TRBJ1-2, with D perhaps TRBD1 (5 bases). V gave up 3 bases and J gave up 1 base, with 13 bases separating them. CDR3 length equals 15 residues. Germline assignment: CDR1 SGHDT and CDR2 YYEEEE. CDR3 nucleotides: TGTGCCAGCAGCTCTAGGGACGGATTTAACTATGGCTACACCTTC. It yields the protein CASSSRDGFNYGYTF.

The CDR3 DNA reads TGTGCCAGCAGTGAACGTTTGGAATCAGGGCTCACAGATACGCAGTATTTT. Its protein is CASSERLESGLTDTQYF. The J gene is TRBJ2-3, the V gene TRBV2; a weak D match, TRBD1 (5 bases). The germline V gene has CDR1 SNHLY and CDR2 FYNNEI. Deletions cut 2 bases from V and 2 bases from J, with 17 bases between. The CDR3 has 17 residues.

This sequence joins TRBV3-1 and TRBJ2-1; D is perhaps TRBD1 (5 bases). CDR3 length: 12 amino acids. Trimming took off 2 bases at V and 10 bases at J, with 9 bases between the two ends. In germline, CDR1 is LGHDT, CDR2 YNNKEL (reference sequence). The CDR3 reads CASSQQGPEQFF. In DNA, the CDR3 is TGTGCCAGCAGCCAACAGGGCCCAGAGCAGTTCTTC.